These 21 T cell receptor beta chains were all obtained from the same sample, sequenced in a study of T cells after posttransplantation cyclophosphamide. Measured with immunoSEQ multiplex PCR; TCRdb has only the in-frame clones, and not every one. The sample records 25,000 to 35,000 clones, roughly 90% being singletons. Sequencing input: PBMCs. Source of these receptors: a woman aged 40 to 50 with a blood cancer, CMV-positive, and with a related stem cell donor.

The chain recombines TRBV5-1 with TRBJ2-5; 9 bases are shared with TRBD1. Germline lookup yields CDR1 SGHRS and CDR2 YFSETQ. The CDR3 runs to 18 residues. The trim removed 4 bases at V and 5 bases at J, leaving 18 bases unmatched. The CDR3 loop reads CASSPKSTGTGLGETQYF. The DNA for the CDR3 is TGCGCCAGCAGCCCGAAATCAACCGGGACAGGGCTCGGGGAGACCCAGTACTTC.

This chain links TRBV4-1 with TRBJ1-5; the D gene is possibly TRBD1 (5 bases). This CDR3 has 14 amino acids. Deletions cut 2 bases from V and 3 bases from J, with 8 bases between. Germline CDR1 reads MGHRA; CDR2 reads YSYEKL. The CDR3 here is CASSQRDFNQPQHF. DNA of the CDR3: TGCGCCAGCAGCCAACGGGACTTCAATCAGCCCCAGCATTTT.

This rearrangement joins TRBV4-1 to TRBJ1-6; unclear D gene. The CDR3 has 12 amino acids. Germline-derived CDR1 and CDR2 are MGHRA and YSYEKL. Trimming took off 4 bases at V and 10 bases at J, with 8 bases between the two ends. CDR3 loop: CASSPGRSPLHF. The CDR3, as DNA: TGCGCCAGCAGCCCGGGGAGGTCACCCCTCCACTTT.

V is TRBV27 and J is TRBJ1-2; D is perhaps TRBD1 (6 bases). Looked up from germline, CDR1 is MNHEY and CDR2 is SMNVEV (reference sequence). The CDR3 contains 14 residues. V was trimmed by 4 bases and J by 4 bases, leaving 13 bases between them. CDR3: CASSSYREGYGYTF. The CDR3, as DNA: TGTGCCAGCAGTTCCTACAGGGAAGGCTATGGCTACACCTTC.

The chain is built from TRBV27 and TRBJ2-7, with D perhaps TRBD2 (5 bases). The CDR3 is 16 amino acids. Germline loops: CDR1 MNHEY, CDR2 SMNVEV (reference sequence). The V gene lost 2 bases and the J gene lost 0 bases, with 14 bases spanning the gap. The CDR3: CASSLVSGKSSYEQYF. In DNA, the CDR3 is TGTGCCAGCAGTTTAGTTTCGGGGAAAAGCTCCTACGAGCAGTACTTC.

This chain uses TRBV7-2 with TRBJ2-5; D not resolved. The CDR3 extends over 14 amino acids. V gave up 1 base and J gave up 0 bases, with 6 bases separating them. Germline loops: CDR1 SGHTA, CDR2 FQGNSA. The CDR3 region is CASSLDLYQETQYF. The CDR3 DNA follows: TGTGCCAGCAGCTTAGACTTGTACCAAGAGACCCAGTACTTC.

This chain links TRBV7-2 with TRBJ2-3; TRBD1 is a possible D gene (5 bases). Germline V CDR1 and CDR2: SGHTA, FQGNSA. V lost 6 bases and J lost 6, with 10 bases in between. The CDR3 contains 12 residues. CDR3 in DNA: TGTGCCAGCAGTACTAAGGGGGATACGCAGTATTTT. It specifies CASSTKGDTQYF.

The J gene is TRBJ1-1, the V gene TRBV5-1, with D hard to call. This CDR3 has 17 amino acids. Germline V CDR1 and CDR2: SGHRS, YFSETQ. Trimming removed 0 bases from V and 0 bases from J, with 15 bases in between. The CDR3 DNA follows: TGCGCCAGCAGCTTGGACTTGGGCGCCGCCTTGAACACTGAAGCTTTCTTT. Translated, it gives CASSLDLGAALNTEAFF.

This clone appeared a single time. The chain links TRBV2 to TRBJ1-5; TRBD1 agrees at 8 bases. The trim removed 6 bases at V and 5 bases at J, leaving 12 bases unmatched. The CDR3 covers 16 residues. Germline CDR1 reads SNHLY; CDR2 reads FYNNEI. In DNA, the CDR3 is TGTGCCAGCAGGGCGCTCCAAACAGGGGGTGATCAGCCCCAGCATTTT. It specifies CASRALQTGGDQPQHF.

The genes are TRBV19 and TRBJ1-1; 9 bases are shared with TRBD1. The V segment lost 5 bases and the J segment 4 bases; nucleotides outside the gene matches: 11. Germline V gives CDR1 LNHDA, CDR2 SQIVND (reference sequence). This CDR3 region has 16 residues. The CDR3 nucleotides read TGTGCCAGTAGTCCCTGGGACAGGGTTGTTAGCACTGAAGCTTTCTTT. Amino acids: CASSPWDRVVSTEAFF.

This chain joins TRBV7-3 and TRBJ2-1; tentative D call: TRBD2 (6 bases). V was cut by 5 bases and J by 0 bases, with 8 bases left in between. The CDR3 runs to 14 residues. Germline loops: CDR1 SGHTA, CDR2 FQGTGA. The chain's CDR3 is CASSGGTSYNEQFF. The CDR3 bases are TGTGCCAGCAGCGGGGGGACCTCCTACAATGAGCAGTTCTTC.

The chain employs TRBV7-3 and TRBJ2-2; 7 bases fit TRBD1. Losses at the gene ends were 2 bases for V and 3 bases for J; bases not matched to a gene: 3. CDR1 and CDR2 (germline): SGHTA, FQGTGA. The CDR3 extends over 15 amino acids. The CDR3 sequence: CASSLYQGDTGELFF. The CDR3 nucleotides are TGTGCCAGCAGCTTATACCAGGGGGACACCGGGGAGCTGTTTTTT.

The chain carries TRBV11-2 and TRBJ2-3, with D uncertain. Germline V lookup: CDR1 SGHAT, CDR2 FQNNGV. Trimming left V 9 bases short and J 4 bases short, with 5 bases between. The CDR3 sequence is 10 residues long. The CDR3 sequence is CASSADTQYF. CDR3 DNA sequence: TGTGCCAGTTCCGCAGATACGCAGTATTTT. The complete variable domain, with remaining parts taken from reference TRBV11-2 and TRBJ2-3, reads EAGVAQSPRYKIIEKRQSVAFWCNPISGHATLYWYQQILGQGPKLLIQFQNNGVVDDSQLPKDRFSAERLKGVDSTLKIQPAKLEDSAVYLCASSADTQYFGPGTRLTVL.

CDR3 residues: CASSVGLAGETQYF. The CDR3 DNA reads TGTGCCAGCAGCGTAGGGCTAGCGGGGGAGACCCAGTACTTC. The chain is built from TRBV9 and TRBJ2-5; 9 nucleotides align to TRBD2. Looked up from germline, CDR1 is SGDLS and CDR2 is YYNGEE. V lost 0 bases and J lost 5; bases outside the gene matches: 2. The CDR3 extends over 14 amino acids. The variable domain in full, with the rest retrieved from reference TRBV9 and TRBJ2-5, is DSGVTQTPKHLITATGQRVTLRCSPRSGDLSVYWYQQSLDQGLQFLIQYYNGEERAKGNILERFSAQQFPDLHSELNLSSLELGDSALYFCASSVGLAGETQYFGPGTRLLVL.

The chain has TRBV10-3 and TRBJ2-2; TRBD2 agrees at 9 bases. V shed 8 bases, J shed 6 bases, and the junction held 13 bases outside the gene matches. Looked up from germline, CDR1 is ENHRY and CDR2 is SYGVKD. The CDR3 runs to 16 residues. The CDR3 reads CAILRSGTSRAGELFF. CDR3 nucleotide sequence: TGTGCCATCCTCCGCTCGGGGACTAGCAGAGCCGGGGAGCTGTTTTTT.

The count of this clone is one. The V call is TRBV27, the J call TRBJ2-7, with D perhaps TRBD2 (6 bases). Germline values: CDR1 MNHEY, CDR2 SMNVEV (reference sequence). The CDR3 contains 14 residues. V lost 7 bases, J lost 3 bases, and 16 bases lay in between. For the CDR3, the DNA is TGTGCCAGCAAACTGGGGGGTCACTACTACGAGCAGTACTTC. Translating gives CASKLGGHYYEQYF.

A single count supports this clone. The genes are TRBV30 and TRBJ1-2; weak D call: TRBD1 (5 bases). Trimming left V 0 bases short and J 4 bases short, with 12 bases between. CDR1 and CDR2 (germline): GTSNPN, SVGIG (reference sequence). CDR3 length: 14 amino acids. In DNA, the CDR3 is TGTGCCTGGAGTGTACGGACCGGGGGCTATGGCTACACCTTC. This encodes CAWSVRTGGYGYTF.

J is TRBJ1-6 and V is TRBV19; 12 nucleotides match TRBD1. V shed 0 bases, J shed 9 bases, and the junction held 6 bases outside the gene matches. From germline, CDR1 is LNHDA and CDR2 SQIVND (reference sequence). This CDR3 has 17 amino acids. The DNA of the CDR3 is TGTGCCAGTAGTATAGACGACTGGGACAGGGGGCTTTCACCCCTCCACTTT. Protein product: CASSIDDWDRGLSPLHF.

The CDR3: CATSFGLATPGEQYF. In nucleotides, the CDR3 is TGTGCCACCAGCTTTGGACTAGCAACCCCGGGAGAGCAGTACTTC. This chain uses TRBV15 with TRBJ2-7; 8 bases are a match to TRBD2. This CDR3 is built from 15 residues. The V segment lost 5 bases and the J segment 7 bases; nucleotides outside the gene matches: 13. In germline, CDR1 is LNHNV, CDR2 YYDKDF (reference sequence).

The V call is TRBV7-8, the J call TRBJ2-7; unclear D gene. With 2 bases removed from V and 2 bases from J, the gap between germline ends came to 4 bases. The length of the CDR3 is 12 residues. From germline, CDR1 is SGHVS and CDR2 FQNEAQ. CDR3 DNA: TGTGCCAGCAGCTTAAGCACCTACGAGCAGTACTTC. This encodes CASSLSTYEQYF. Filled out from reference TRBV7-8 and TRBJ2-7, the complete variable domain reads GAGVSQSPRYKVAKRGQDVALRCDPISGHVSLFWYQQALGQGPEFLTYFQNEAQLDKSGLPSDRFFAERPEGSVSTLKIQRTQQEDSAVYLCASSLSTYEQYFGPGTRLTVT.

The V and J genes are TRBV6-6 and TRBJ1-2; 7 nucleotides line up with TRBD1. Germline assignment: CDR1 MNHNY and CDR2 SVGAGI (reference sequence). CDR3 size: 13 residues. V shed 9 bases, J shed 5 bases, and the junction held 9 bases outside the gene matches. The CDR3: CASESTGRYGYTF. The CDR3 region has the DNA TGTGCCAGTGAATCGACAGGGCGTTATGGCTACACCTTC.